This TCR beta chain emerged from a study of patients and donors after allogeneic stem cell transplantation. This clonotype turned up a few times. TCRdb re-called the RT-PCR reads with MiXCR, one entry per CDR3 protein. The data hold about a million distinct CDR3 sequences, with roughly 18% observed a single time. The CDR3 has 15 amino acids. Trimming took off 0 bases at V and 9 bases at J, with 18 bases between the two ends. Germline V gives CDR1 DFQATT, CDR2 SNEGSKA (reference sequence). The chain links TRBV20-1 to TRBJ1-5; tentative D call: TRBD1 (5 bases). The sample taken for sequencing was blood, either unsorted or a sorted T cell fraction (not recorded which). This clonotype was sampled from a human donor who was either an allogeneic HSCT recipient or a stem cell or donor lymphocyte infusion donor (not recorded which). It is not recorded whose cells these are; they may come from a transplant donor. For the CDR3, the DNA is TGCAGTGCTAGAGAGAACGGGGCAACAAGGCCGCCCCAGCATTTT. Its protein product is CSARENGATRPPQHF.